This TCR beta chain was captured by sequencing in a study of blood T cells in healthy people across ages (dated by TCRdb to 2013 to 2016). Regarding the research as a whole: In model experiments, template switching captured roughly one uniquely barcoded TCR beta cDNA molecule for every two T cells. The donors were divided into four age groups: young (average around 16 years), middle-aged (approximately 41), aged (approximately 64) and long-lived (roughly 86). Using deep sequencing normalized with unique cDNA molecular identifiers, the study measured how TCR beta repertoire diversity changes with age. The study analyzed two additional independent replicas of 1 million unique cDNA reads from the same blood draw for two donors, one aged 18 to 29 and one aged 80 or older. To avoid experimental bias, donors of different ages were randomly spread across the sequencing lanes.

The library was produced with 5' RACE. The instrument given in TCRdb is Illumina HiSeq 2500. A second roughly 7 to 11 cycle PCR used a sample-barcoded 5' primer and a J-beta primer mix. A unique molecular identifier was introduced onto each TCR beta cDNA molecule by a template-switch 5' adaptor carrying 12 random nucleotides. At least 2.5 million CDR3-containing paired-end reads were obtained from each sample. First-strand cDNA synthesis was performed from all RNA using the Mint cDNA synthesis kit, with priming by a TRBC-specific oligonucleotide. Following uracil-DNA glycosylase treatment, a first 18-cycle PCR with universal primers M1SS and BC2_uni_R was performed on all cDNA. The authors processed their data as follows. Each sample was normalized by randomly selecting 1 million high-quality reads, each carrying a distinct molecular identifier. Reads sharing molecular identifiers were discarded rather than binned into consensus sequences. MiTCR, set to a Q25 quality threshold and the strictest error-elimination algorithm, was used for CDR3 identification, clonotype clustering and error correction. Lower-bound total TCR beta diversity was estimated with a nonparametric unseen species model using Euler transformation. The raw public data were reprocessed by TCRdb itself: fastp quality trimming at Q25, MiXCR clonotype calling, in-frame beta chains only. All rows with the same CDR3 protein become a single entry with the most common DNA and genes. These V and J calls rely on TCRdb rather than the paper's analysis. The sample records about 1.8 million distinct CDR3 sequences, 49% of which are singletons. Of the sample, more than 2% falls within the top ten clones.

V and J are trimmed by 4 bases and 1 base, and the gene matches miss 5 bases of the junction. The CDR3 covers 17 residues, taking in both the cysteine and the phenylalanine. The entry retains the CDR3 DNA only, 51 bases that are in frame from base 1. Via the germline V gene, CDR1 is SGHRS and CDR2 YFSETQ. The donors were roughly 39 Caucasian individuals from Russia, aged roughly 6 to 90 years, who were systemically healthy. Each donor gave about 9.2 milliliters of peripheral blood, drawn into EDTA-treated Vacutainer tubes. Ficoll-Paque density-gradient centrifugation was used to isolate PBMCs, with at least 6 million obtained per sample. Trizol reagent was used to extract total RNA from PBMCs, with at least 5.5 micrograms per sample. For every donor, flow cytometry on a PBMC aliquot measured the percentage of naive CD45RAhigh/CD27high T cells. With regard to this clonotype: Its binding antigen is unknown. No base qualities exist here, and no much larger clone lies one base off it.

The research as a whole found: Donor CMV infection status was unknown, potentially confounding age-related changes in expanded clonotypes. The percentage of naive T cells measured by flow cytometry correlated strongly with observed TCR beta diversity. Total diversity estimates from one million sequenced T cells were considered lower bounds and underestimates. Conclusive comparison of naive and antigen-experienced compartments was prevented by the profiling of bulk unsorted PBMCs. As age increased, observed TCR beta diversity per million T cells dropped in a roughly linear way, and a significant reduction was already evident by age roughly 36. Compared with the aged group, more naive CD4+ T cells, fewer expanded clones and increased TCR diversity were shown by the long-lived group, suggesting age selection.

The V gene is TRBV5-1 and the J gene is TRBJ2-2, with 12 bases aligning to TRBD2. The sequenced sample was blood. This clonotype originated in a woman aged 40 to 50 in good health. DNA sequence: TGCGCCAGCAGCCGTAGGGGACTAGCGGGGAACACCGGGGAGCTGTTTTTT. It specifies CASSRRGLAGNTGELFF.